One T cell receptor (beta chain) is described in this entry. The sample belongs to a study of blood T cell repertoires in COVID-19. Study as a whole: COVID-19 samples collected from the United States, Italy and Spain covered acute and convalescent phases. The cDNA or gDNA used as material had been derived from T cells, B-cell-depleted T cells, or PBMCs.

Original data processing: Reference gene primer amplification gave nucleated cell count estimates. Assay used: immunoSEQ multiplex PCR; TCRdb lists only in-frame clones, some missing. The V and J calls and the clone size are those of that table, but D and trimming were determined from the DNA. The data show over 300,000 clones, around 92% seen once. Germline loops: CDR1 LNHDA, CDR2 SQIVND (reference sequence). J gave up 1 base and V 3 bases, and 12 bases lay outside the gene matches. This CDR3 is built from 18 residues. The material sequenced was peripheral blood. This chain connects TRBV19 to TRBJ2-1; 7 positions agree with TRBD1. The sequence was obtained from a man between 40 and 49 years old with acute or convalescent COVID-19. The CDR3: CASSIFWLTGFSYNEQFF. CDR3 bases: TGTGCCAGTAGTATTTTCTGGCTGACAGGGTTTTCCTACAATGAGCAGTTCTTC.